This record covers a single T cell receptor (beta chain). The data were taken from a study of CD8 T cells in Susac syndrome. CD8+ and CD4+ blood T cells underwent TCR beta sequencing. The CD8+ and CD4+ T cells were isolated magnetically using a negative isolation approach, whereas the TEMRA cells were enriched by FACS. V lost 1 base to trimming and J lost 12 bases, with 9 bases between them. The germline V gene encodes CDR1 MNHEY and CDR2 SVGEGT. This CDR3 has 11 residues. With random hexamers, reverse transcription was performed on about 0.5 to 1 ug of RNA. Amplification of TCR beta CDR3 was carried out by immunoSEQ multiplex PCR, which covered 54 Vbeta and 13 Jbeta segments. MiXCR, run by TCRdb on the immunoSEQ multiplex PCR reads, gives a single entry per CDR3 protein. The data show some 450,000 distinct CDR3 sequences, 85% to 90% seen once.

This TCR came from a human donor with multiple sclerosis. The chain employs TRBV6-2 or TRBV6-3 and TRBJ1-1, with D possibly being TRBD1 (5 bases). Sequencing was performed on CD8+ T cells from PBMCs. The CDR3 DNA is TGTGCCAGCAGTTACTTTGGGGGTTCTTTCTTT. Translation gives CASSYFGGSFF.